This T cell receptor beta chain derives from a study of beta chain features in type 1 diabetes. Study-wide results and caveats: Compared to healthy donors, patients appeared to have naive, central memory and Treg TCRB repertoires that were more alike. Within each of all four CD4+ subsets, Type 1 diabetes patients had TCRB CDR3s that were moderately but significantly shorter.

On this clone itself: What it binds is not known.

CDR1 is SGDLS, CDR2 YYNGEE, per germline. This CDR3 comprises 14 residues. Between the trimmed V and J ends, which lost 2 bases and 0 bases, there was a span of 6 bases. Expressed TCRB transcripts were sequenced because the isolated RNA had all been reverse transcribed beforehand. Profiling relied on immunoSEQ multiplex PCR, and the TCRdb table lists in-frame clones only, not all of them. The sample lists 630,000 or so clones, over 11% occurring once. The sequenced material came from naive CD4+ T cells from blood. The rearrangement joins TRBV9 to TRBJ1-3; D not certain. The TCR was taken from a man aged 18 to 30 with type 1 diabetes. DNA of the CDR3: TGTGCCAGCAGCGTTTCTCTCTCTGGAAACACCATATATTTT. Protein: CASSVSLSGNTIYF.